These T cell receptor beta chains were read from a single sample in a study of cytomegalovirus exposure and HLA in healthy donors. TCRdb's table, derived via immunoSEQ multiplex PCR, lists solely in-frame clones and lacks some. The sample lists some 130,000 clones, more than 70% occurring once. The sequenced material came from PBMCs. The source of these receptors is a male donor in good health and CMV-seropositive. Both conserved end residues are part of each CDR3. The D gene is left open where the match is weak. Expanded clones are given a class, and other clones once, few, many or no size at all.

clone size	J gene	CDR3 length	V gene	D gene	CDR3 DNA	CDR3 protein
-	TRBJ1-3	14	TRBV9	-	TGTGCCAGCAGCGGACAAGACTCTGGAAACACCATATATTTT	CASSGQDSGNTIYF
once	TRBJ1-1	15	TRBV18	-	TGTGCCAGCTCACCCCCACACAGTCAGAACACTGAAGCTTTCTTT	CASSPPHSQNTEAFF
-	TRBJ1-3	15	TRBV5-4	-	TGTGCCAGCAGCTTTGGGTCAGGTGATGGAAACACCATATATTTT	CASSFGSGDGNTIYF
-	TRBJ1-2	18	TRBV4-1	TRBD1	TGCGCCAGCAGCCAAGGTCGAGGGCTAGGGACAGTGTTGACTGGCTACACCTTC	CASSQGRGLGTVLTGYTF
-	TRBJ1-5	15	TRBV6-5	TRBD1	TGTGCCAGCAGTTGGGACAGGGAGAGCAATCAGCCCCAGCATTTT	CASSWDRESNQPQHF
-	TRBJ1-3	17	TRBV4-1	TRBD1	TGCGCCAGCAGCCAATTAACAGGGGCCTCGTCCCGAAACACCATATATTTT	CASSQLTGASSRNTIYF
-	TRBJ2-7	13	TRBV4-1	-	TGCGCCAGCAGCGTTACTACTGATTACGAGCAGTACTTC	CASSVTTDYEQYF
-	TRBJ2-1	18	TRBV6-4	TRBD2	TGTGCCAGCAGCCCTACCGCGGGGCGGGGGGACCTCTACAATGAGCAGTTCTTC	CASSPTAGRGDLYNEQFF
-	TRBJ1-1	13	TRBV6-5	-	TGTGCCAGCAGCGGCAAGGGGGACACTGAAGCTTTCTTT	CASSGKGDTEAFF
-	TRBJ2-5	16	TRBV2	-	TGTGCCAGCAGTGAAAGTTATGGCGGGACGGGAGAGACCCAGTACTTC	CASSESYGGTGETQYF
-	TRBJ1-1	13	TRBV7-3	-	TGTGCCAGCAGCTTAGGGCTCGCCACTGAAGCTTTCTTT	CASSLGLATEAFF
-	TRBJ1-1	12	TRBV18	-	TGTGCCAGCTCACCACCGGCAGGGGAAGCTTTCTTT	CASSPPAGEAFF
-	TRBJ1-2	12	TRBV7-6	-	TGTGCCAGCAGCCCGTCGGGGTTTGGCTACACCTTC	CASSPSGFGYTF
-	TRBJ2-1	15	TRBV6-1	TRBD2	TGTGCCAGCAACGTCCGGGGGGGCCTGAGCAATGAGCAGTTCTTC	CASNVRGGLSNEQFF
-	TRBJ2-3	18	TRBV21-1	-	TGTGCCAGCAGCAAAACAGGGGCACTCGGGAAGACCCCAGATACGCAGTATTTT	CASSKTGALGKTPDTQYF
-	TRBJ2-7	11	TRBV20-1	TRBD1	TGCAGTGCGTCGGACAGGGCCGAGCAGTACTTC	CSASDRAEQYF
-	TRBJ2-2	15	TRBV15	TRBD2	TGTGCCACCAGCAGAGATCGGGGAGGGACCGGGGAGCTGTTTTTT	CATSRDRGGTGELFF
-	TRBJ1-3	15	TRBV6-4	-	TGTGCCAGCAGGGTAGAGGCGGGTGCTGGAAACGCCATATATTTT	CASRVEAGAGNAIYF
-	TRBJ2-1	12	TRBV9	-	TGTGCCAGCAGCGTGGGCGACAATGAGCAGTTCTTC	CASSVGDNEQFF